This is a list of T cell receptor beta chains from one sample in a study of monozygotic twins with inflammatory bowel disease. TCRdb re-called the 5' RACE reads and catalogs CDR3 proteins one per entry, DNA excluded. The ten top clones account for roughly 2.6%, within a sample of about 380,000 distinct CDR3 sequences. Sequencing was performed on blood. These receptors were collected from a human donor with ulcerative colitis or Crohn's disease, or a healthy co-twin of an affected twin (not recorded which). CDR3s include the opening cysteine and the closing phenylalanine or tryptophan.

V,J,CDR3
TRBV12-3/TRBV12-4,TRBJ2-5,CASSFGAPRETQYF
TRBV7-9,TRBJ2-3,CASSLAGRVKEYF
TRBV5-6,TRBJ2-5,CASSLGWGIETQYF
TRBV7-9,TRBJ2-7,CASSLGWQGSAYEQYF
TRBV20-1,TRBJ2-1,CSARAGTSLGNEQFF
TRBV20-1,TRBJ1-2,CSARGAGNYGYTF
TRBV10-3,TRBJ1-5,CAISAGEDQPQHF
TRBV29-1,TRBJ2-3,CSVDQGALDTQYF
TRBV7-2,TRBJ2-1,CASTPRGGARNEQFF
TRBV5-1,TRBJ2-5,CASSLGSGVVETQYF
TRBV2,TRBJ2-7,CASSESRQNAYEQYF
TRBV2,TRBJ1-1,CASRNGGRVGAFF
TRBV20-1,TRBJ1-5,CSAGGQGNNQPQHF
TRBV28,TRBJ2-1,CASSLWDADEQFF
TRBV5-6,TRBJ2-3,CASSWERGRSPDTQYF
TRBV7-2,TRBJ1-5,CASSDFALISNQPQHF
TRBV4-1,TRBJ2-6,CASNHPGRFLTGANVLTF
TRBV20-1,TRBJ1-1,CSALGGGGQGNTEAFF
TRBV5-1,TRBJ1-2,CASSLVSGTPPNYGYTF
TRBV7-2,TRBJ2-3,CASSLGGDSTDTQYF
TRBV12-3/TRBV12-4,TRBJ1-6,CASHARGELLGSPLHF
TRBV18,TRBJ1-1,CASSPPKGTGRTEAFF
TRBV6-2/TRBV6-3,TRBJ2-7,CASSYGRRTSGGTSDDEQYF
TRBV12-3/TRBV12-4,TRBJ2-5,CASRPRDRVQETQYF
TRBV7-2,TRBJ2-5,CASSLMGIETQYF
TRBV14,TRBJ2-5,CASSQYPAGVGIQTQYF
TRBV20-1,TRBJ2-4,CSARSQAGGPKNIQYF
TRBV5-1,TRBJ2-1,CASSFINGDNEQFF
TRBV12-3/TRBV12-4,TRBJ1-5,CASTLGYNQPQHF
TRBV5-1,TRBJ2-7,CASSLRADPGEQYF
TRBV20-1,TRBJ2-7,CSARPRELQGPHEQYF
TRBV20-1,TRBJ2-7,CSAYRDRTYEQYF
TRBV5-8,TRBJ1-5,CASSLGGGTGASNQPQHF
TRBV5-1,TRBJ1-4,CASSIGQANEKLFF
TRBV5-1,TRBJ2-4,CASSQERSGDIQYF
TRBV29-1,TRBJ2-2,CSFSRGPGELFF
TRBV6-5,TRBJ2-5,CASSYSRGEETQYF
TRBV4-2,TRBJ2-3,CASSQVGRDTDTQYF
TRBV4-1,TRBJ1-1,CASSQENRAKGTEAFF
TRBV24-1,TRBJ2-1,CATRRQGGSDEQFF
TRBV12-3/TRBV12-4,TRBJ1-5,CASSLLGDQPQHF
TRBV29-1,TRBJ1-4,CSVRDSATNEKLFF
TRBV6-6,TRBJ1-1,CASTRQGTNTEAFF
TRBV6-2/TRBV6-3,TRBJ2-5,CASSYRQGSAEETQYF
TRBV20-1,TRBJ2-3,CSATFRGRRTDTQYF
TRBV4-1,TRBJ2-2,CASSQDWPRRKLGTGELFF
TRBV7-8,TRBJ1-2,CASSLDVGYGYTF
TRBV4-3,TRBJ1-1,CASSQGTRSGGDTEAFF
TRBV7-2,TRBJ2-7,CASSLGDSRFYEQYF
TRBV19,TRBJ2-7,CASRPPGSSYEQYF
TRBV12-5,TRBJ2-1,CASGPGQSSYNEQFF
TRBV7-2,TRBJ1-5,CASSLVQGVNQPQHF
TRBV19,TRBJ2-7,CASSIPGVVEQYF
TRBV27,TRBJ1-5,CASSSTGDQPQHF